This section outlines one T cell receptor beta chain sequence together with its context. The target antigen is unknown. This sample's TCRbeta library carried unique molecular identifier barcodes. TCRdb itself ran the PCR reads through MiXCR, one entry per CDR3 protein. The profile shows fewer than 500,000 distinct CDR3 sequences, 43% of them singletons. This record belongs to a study of T-cell reconstitution after alpha-beta-depleted transplantation in children. Points from the study as a whole: Several patients had high TCRbeta diversity at day 60; it came from surviving recipient T cells and thymic progenitors. T-cell counts and diversity at one year following transplant were attributed mainly to newly produced T cells.

V shed 6 bases, J shed 3 bases, and the junction held 8 bases outside the gene matches. The CDR3 loop spans 15 amino acids. Germline CDR1 KGHSH, CDR2 LQKENI. The chain carries TRBV18 and TRBJ1-2; 9 nucleotides agree with TRBD1. The sequence came from a girl between 2 and 10 years old with aplastic anemia, due to receive a stem cell transplant. The input for sequencing was PBMCs, taken before TCRalphabeta/CD19-depleted stem cell transplant. The CDR3 sequence is CASSPLQGADYGYTF. For the CDR3, the DNA is TGTGCCAGCTCTCCTTTACAGGGGGCCGACTATGGCTACACCTTC.